What follows are 21 T cell receptor beta chains derived from one specimen sequenced in a study of T cell responses to AZD1222 COVID-19 vaccine. Data came from immunoSEQ multiplex PCR; TCRdb stores just in-frame clones and leaves some out. Among roughly 70,000 clones, around 84% were seen once, and the ten largest hold 20%. Source: peripheral blood, taken on day 0 of AZD1222 vaccination. The receptors shown here come from an adult in good health.

This rearrangement joins TRBV7-2 to TRBJ2-7; D may correspond to TRBD1 or TRBD2 (5 bases each). This CDR3 is built from 13 residues. V was cut by 3 bases and J by 3 bases, with 9 bases left in between. Germline values: CDR1 SGHTA, CDR2 FQGNSA. DNA for the CDR3: TGTGCCAGCAGCTTGGGGGTATACTACGAGCAGTACTTC. It yields the protein CASSLGVYYEQYF.

V gene TRBV18 combines with J gene TRBJ1-1, with D hard to call. The germline gives CDR1 KGHSH, CDR2 LQKENI. The CDR3 covers 14 residues. The ends were cut back, 0 bases at V and 8 bases at J, with 13 bases in the middle. CDR3 amino acids: CASSPPIGRGEAFF. The CDR3 region has the DNA TGTGCCAGCTCACCACCGATTGGCAGAGGAGAAGCTTTCTTT.

The sample holds a few counts of this clone. In DNA form, the CDR3 reads TGTGCCAGCAGCGGACATACGGGACAGGGGACCATTAACTATGGCTACACCTTC. The encoded protein is CASSGHTGQGTINYGYTF. The J gene is TRBJ1-2, the V gene TRBV9, with TRBD1 matching 10 bases. CDR1 is SGDLS and CDR2 is YYNGEE in the germline V gene. V shed 3 bases, J shed 1 base, and the junction held 12 bases outside the gene matches. The CDR3 loop spans 18 amino acids.

The chain employs TRBV5-6 and TRBJ1-2; no clear D. Germline V gene data show CDR1 as SGHDT and CDR2 as YYEEEE. V was cut by 7 bases and J by 6 bases, with 10 bases left in between. The CDR3 sequence is 11 residues long. CDR3 in amino acids: CASRKLDGYTF. CDR3 DNA sequence: TGTGCCAGCCGGAAACTTGATGGCTACACCTTC.

This chain uses TRBV25-1 with TRBJ1-2; D gene ambiguous. The CDR3 spans 14 residues. Trimming removed 2 bases at V and 5 bases at J, with 12 bases between. CDR1 is MGHDK, CDR2 SYGVNS, per germline. The CDR3 DNA reads as TGTGCCAGCAGTGAAAGAGGCGGGTCTTATGGCTACACCTTC. It yields the protein CASSERGGSYGYTF.

The chain links TRBV9 to TRBJ2-3; no definite D call. V was clipped by 4 bases and J by 2 bases, with 5 bases between them. CDR1 is SGDLS and CDR2 is YYNGEE in the germline V gene. This CDR3 is built from 12 residues. CDR3 residues: CASSPYTDTQYF. The CDR3 nucleotides are TGTGCCAGCAGCCCGTACACAGATACGCAGTATTTT.

This clone appeared a few times. The chain uses TRBV3-1 (or the pseudogene TRBV3-2) and TRBJ1-2, with 7 bases aligning to TRBD1. V shed 1 base and J 3 bases; nucleotides not matched to a gene: 5. The CDR3 sequence is 15 residues long. Germline V lookup: CDR1 LGHDT, CDR2 YNNKEL (reference sequence). The CDR3 sequence: CASSQGQGGYYGYTF. DNA of the CDR3: TGTGCCAGCAGCCAAGGACAGGGAGGGTACTATGGCTACACCTTC.

The gene calls are TRBV5-4 and TRBJ2-2; a possible D gene is TRBD1 (5 bases). Germline V gene data show CDR1 as SGHNT and CDR2 as YYREEE (reference sequence). This CDR3 region has 16 residues. The V end lost 2 bases, the J end lost 4 bases, and 15 bases lay between the germline ends. CDR3 sequence reads: CASSFQRGATTGELFF. The DNA for the CDR3 is TGTGCCAGCAGCTTCCAAAGGGGCGCGACCACCGGGGAGCTGTTTTTT.

The gene calls are TRBV2 and TRBJ1-2; D may be TRBD1 (5 bases). Germline loops: CDR1 SNHLY, CDR2 FYNNEI. Between the trimmed V and J ends, which lost 8 bases and 6 bases, there was a span of 19 bases. CDR3 length: 14 residues. The CDR3 sequence is CASLPPGETHGYTF. The DNA of the CDR3 is TGTGCCAGCCTACCCCCGGGGGAGACCCATGGCTACACCTTC.

V is TRBV2 and J is TRBJ1-2, with a tentative D call TRBD1 (5 bases). Germline lookup yields CDR1 SNHLY and CDR2 FYNNEI. CDR3 length: 16 amino acids. V lost 1 base, J lost 6 bases, and 18 bases lay in between. The CDR3 DNA is TGTGCCAGCAGTGAAGGCCCTCGGGGAGGGGTCCATGGCTACACCTTC. The encoded protein is CASSEGPRGGVHGYTF.

The chain has TRBV20-1 and TRBJ2-1; tentatively, D is TRBD1 or TRBD2 (6 bases each). Germline CDR1 is DFQATT and CDR2 is SNEGSKA (reference sequence). This CDR3 has 11 residues. Trimming stripped 6 bases from V and 8 bases from J, with 11 bases between. CDR3 sequence reads: CSANREDEQFF. CDR3 bases: TGCAGTGCCAACAGGGAGGATGAGCAGTTCTTC.

This chain uses TRBV13 with TRBJ2-7, with D possibly being TRBD1 or TRBD2 (5 bases each). V was shortened by 8 bases and J by 6 bases, with 20 bases between the two germline ends. This CDR3 comprises 14 residues. Germline V gene lookup returns CDR1 PRHDT and CDR2 FYEKMQ (reference sequence). CDR3 sequence: CASSQRGNPGEQYF. The CDR3 nucleotides are TGTGCCAGCTCCCAGAGGGGCAACCCCGGCGAGCAGTACTTC.

V is TRBV6-6 and J is TRBJ2-5, with D tentatively TRBD2 (5 bases). Per the germline V gene, CDR1 is MNHNY and CDR2 is SVGAGI (reference sequence). The CDR3 is made up of 14 amino acids. The V and J ends lost 2 bases and 5 bases respectively, with 12 bases between them. The CDR3 here is CASSYVGEWETQYF. The CDR3, as DNA: TGTGCCAGCAGTTACGTCGGGGAGTGGGAGACCCAGTACTTC.

Worth noting for this clone: A much larger clone differs by one base, so this may be a read error. Other nucleotide sequences in the sample specify the same CDR3. The chain recombines TRBV19 with TRBJ2-2; 7 bases align to TRBD2. The CDR3 sequence is 16 residues long. With 3 bases clipped from V and 5 bases from J, the junction kept 9 bases outside the gene matches. Germline CDR1 reads LNHDA; CDR2 reads SQIVND (reference sequence). The CDR3 reads CASSIGAGDSTGELFF. CDR3 DNA: TGTGCCAGTAGTATCGGGGCGGGGGATTCTACCGGGGAGCTGTTTTTT.

This clone came up once. The V and J genes are TRBV7-9 and TRBJ2-7; 7 bases fit TRBD1. The CDR3 consists of 12 residues. J was trimmed by 5 bases and V by 5 bases; bases with no gene match: 3. Germline CDR1 and CDR2: SEHNR and FQNEAQ (reference sequence). In DNA, the CDR3 is TGTGCCAGCAGCAAAGACAGGGACGAGCAGTACTTC. Protein product: CASSKDRDEQYF.

This rearrangement joins TRBV18 to TRBJ1-6; TRBD1 aligns across 8 bases. Trimming removed 5 bases from V and 0 bases from J; junction bases left unmatched: 3. The CDR3 runs to 16 residues. Germline CDR1 and CDR2: KGHSH and LQKENI. CDR3 nucleotides: TGTGCCAGCTCAGTGCAGGGGGCCTCCTATAATTCACCCCTCCACTTT. It specifies CASSVQGASYNSPLHF.

This clone came up once. This rearrangement joins TRBV5-1 to TRBJ2-3; possibly TRBD1 or TRBD2 for D (5 bases each). V was shortened by 0 bases and J by 5 bases, with 10 bases between the two germline ends. The CDR3 length is 14 residues. Looked up from germline, CDR1 is SGHRS and CDR2 is YFSETQ. The CDR3 nucleotides are TGCGCCAGCAGCTTGGCCTTGGGGGAAGATACGCAGTATTTT. It translates to CASSLALGEDTQYF. The full variable domain, with the rest looked up from reference TRBV5-1 and TRBJ2-3, is KAGVTQTPRYLIKTRGQQVTLSCSPISGHRSVSWYQQTPGQGLQFLFEYFSETQRNKGNFPGRFSGRQFSNSRSEMNVSTLELGDSALYLCASSLALGEDTQYFGPGTRLTVL.

This clone was observed a few times. This chain uses TRBV5-5 with TRBJ1-4; 9 bases agree with TRBD1. The germline V gene encodes CDR1 SGHKS and CDR2 YYEKEE (reference sequence). The CDR3 covers 16 residues. V was clipped by 2 bases and J by 8 bases; unmatched bases: 10. CDR3 nucleotide sequence: TGTGCCAGCAGCTTTTCGCCGGGACAGGGACGGGAAAAACTGTTTTTT. Its protein is CASSFSPGQGREKLFF.

The chain recombines TRBV10-2 with TRBJ1-2, with TRBD1 identical over 7 bases. The V and J ends lost 5 bases and 4 bases, in that order; junction bases with no gene match: 7. The CDR3 loop spans 14 amino acids. Per germline, CDR1 WSHSY and CDR2 SAAADI. CDR3 residues: CASSWDSDAYGYTF. Here the CDR3 DNA reads TGCGCCAGCAGTTGGGACAGTGATGCCTATGGCTACACCTTC.

J is TRBJ2-3 and V is TRBV7-9; D unresolved. Germline V gene sequence: CDR1 SEHNR, CDR2 FQNEAQ (reference sequence). The CDR3 consists of 14 residues. Between the trimmed V and J ends, which lost 5 bases and 3 bases, there was a span of 12 bases. DNA for the CDR3: TGTGCCAGCAGCCATGGTCTTCAGACAGATACGCAGTATTTT. Its protein product is CASSHGLQTDTQYF.

The chain links TRBV19 to TRBJ2-7, with D perhaps assigned TRBD1 or TRBD2 (5 bases each). Per the germline V gene, CDR1 is LNHDA and CDR2 is SQIVND (reference sequence). This CDR3 contains 13 residues. V lost 4 bases to trimming and J lost 9 bases, with 16 bases between them. The CDR3 loop is CASSTRAHGGQYF. The DNA for the CDR3 is TGTGCCAGTAGTACCCGGGCCCATGGGGGGCAGTACTTC. The whole variable domain, filled in from reference TRBV19 and TRBJ2-7, reads DGGITQSPKYLFRKEGQNVTLSCEQNLNHDAMYWYRQDPGQGLRLIYYSQIVNDFQKGDIAEGYSVSREKKESFPLTVTSAQKNPTAFYLCASSTRAHGGQYFGPGTRLTVT.